This T cell receptor beta chain is drawn from a study of cytomegalovirus exposure and HLA in healthy donors. Notes on the study in general: Most TCR sequences were rare, but some public TCRs occurred in many donors. The study put some 150 TCR beta chains on its list as cytomegalovirus-associated.

To note about this clone: The antigen remains undetermined.

This table comes from immunoSEQ multiplex PCR, and its TCRdb copy is limited to in-frame clones, with some not included. The table records some 44,000 clones, about 90% of them present only once. The CDR3 consists of 17 residues. CDR1 is SGHRS, CDR2 YFSETQ, per germline. V was pared by 4 bases and J by 3 bases, with 9 bases of the junction left unmatched. The receptor was isolated from a man aged 18 to 29 in good health and CMV-seronegative. Sequenced material: PBMCs. V usage is TRBV5-1 and J usage is TRBJ2-6; 8 nucleotides align to TRBD1. For the CDR3, the DNA is TGCGCCAGCAGCGCGACAGGGGAAAGGGATGGGGCCAACGTCCTGACTTTC. It encodes CASSATGERDGANVLTF.